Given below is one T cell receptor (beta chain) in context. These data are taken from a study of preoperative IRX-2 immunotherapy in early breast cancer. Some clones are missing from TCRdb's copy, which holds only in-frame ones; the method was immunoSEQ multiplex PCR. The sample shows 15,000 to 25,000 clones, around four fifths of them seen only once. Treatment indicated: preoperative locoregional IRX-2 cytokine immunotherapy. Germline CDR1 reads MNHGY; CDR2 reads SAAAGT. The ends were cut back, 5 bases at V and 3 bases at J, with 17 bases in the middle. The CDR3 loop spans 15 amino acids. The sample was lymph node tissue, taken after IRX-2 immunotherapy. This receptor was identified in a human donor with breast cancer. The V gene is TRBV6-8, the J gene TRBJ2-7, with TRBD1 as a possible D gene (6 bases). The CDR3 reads CASSRIGQLGYEQYF. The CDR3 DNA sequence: TGTGCCAGCAGTCGAATCGGACAGTTAGGCTACGAGCAGTACTTC.